This T cell receptor beta chain was retrieved from a study of control samples from healthy donors and cancer patients. Clones were sequenced by immunoSEQ multiplex PCR, and TCRdb holds only the in-frame ones, with some missing. The sample holds 120,000 to 150,000 clones; less than 95% are singletons and the top ten take 5.5% to 9%. This clone was found once. CDR1 and CDR2 (germline): SGHRS, YFSETQ. V was clipped by 4 bases and J by 1 base; unmatched bases: 4. This CDR3 has 17 residues. This sequence was found in a man aged 18 to 35 in good health. Material for sequencing was blood. J is TRBJ2-3 and V is TRBV5-1; 15 bases are a match to TRBD2. Written as DNA, the CDR3 is TGCGCCAGCAGCCGGACTAGCGGGGGGGCGGGCACAGATACGCAGTATTTT. Protein product: CASSRTSGGAGTDTQYF.